The clone carrying this T cell receptor beta chain was recorded only once. This sample is drawn from a study of shared clonotypes between healthy human individuals. CD45RO-negative CD8 cells positively selected for CCR7 made up the naive population, which excluded terminally differentiated effector memory CD45RA+ cells. This table comes from immunoSEQ multiplex PCR, and its TCRdb copy is limited to in-frame clones, with some not included. Among hundreds of thousands of clones listed, roughly nine tenths were seen once. V was clipped by 4 bases and J by 6 bases, with 20 bases between them. CDR1 is SGHNT, CDR2 YYREEE, per germline (reference sequence). The CDR3 spans 15 residues.

The chain employs TRBV5-4 and TRBJ2-7; D may correspond to TRBD1 or TRBD2 (5 bases each). Material: naive CD8+ T cells sorted from blood. The source of this sequence is a man aged 30-40 years in good health. The CDR3 DNA is TGTGCCAGCAGCCTACTCGGGACGGGCCAGATCGAGCAGTACTTC. This encodes CASSLLGTGQIEQYF.